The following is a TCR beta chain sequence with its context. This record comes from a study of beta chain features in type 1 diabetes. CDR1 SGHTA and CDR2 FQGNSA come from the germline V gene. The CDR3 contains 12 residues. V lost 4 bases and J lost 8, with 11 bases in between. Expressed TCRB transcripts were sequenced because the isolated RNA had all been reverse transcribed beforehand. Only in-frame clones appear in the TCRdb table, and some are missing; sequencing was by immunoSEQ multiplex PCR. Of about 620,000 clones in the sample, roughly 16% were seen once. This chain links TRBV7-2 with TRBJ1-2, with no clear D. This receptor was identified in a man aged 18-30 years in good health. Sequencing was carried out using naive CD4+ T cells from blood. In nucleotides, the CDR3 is TGTGCCAGCAGCTCTACTCGTAGGGGCTACACCTTC. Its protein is CASSSTRRGYTF.